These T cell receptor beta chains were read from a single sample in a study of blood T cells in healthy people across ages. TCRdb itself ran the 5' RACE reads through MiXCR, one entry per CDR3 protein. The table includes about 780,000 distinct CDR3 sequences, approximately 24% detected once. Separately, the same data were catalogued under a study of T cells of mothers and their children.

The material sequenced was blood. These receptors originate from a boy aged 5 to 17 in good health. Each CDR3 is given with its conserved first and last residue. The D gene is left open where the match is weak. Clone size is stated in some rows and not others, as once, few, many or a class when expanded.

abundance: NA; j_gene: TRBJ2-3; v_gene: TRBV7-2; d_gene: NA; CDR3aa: CASGPSGSTDTQYF; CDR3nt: TGTGCCAGCGGCCCCAGCGGGAGCACAGATACGCAGTATTTT
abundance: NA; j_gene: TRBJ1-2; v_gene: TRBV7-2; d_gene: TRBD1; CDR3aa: CASSGRDRGREYGYTF; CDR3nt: TGTGCCAGCAGCGGCCGGGACAGGGGGCGCGAGTATGGCTACACCTTC
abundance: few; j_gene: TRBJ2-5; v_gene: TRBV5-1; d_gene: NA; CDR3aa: CASSLVSGHQETQCF; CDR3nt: TGCGCCAGCAGCTTGGTATCAGGCCACCAAGAGACCCAGTGCTTC
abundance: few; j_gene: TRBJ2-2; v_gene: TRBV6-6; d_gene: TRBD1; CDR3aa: CASSLQGQGVGELFF; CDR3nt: TGTGCCAGCAGTCTCCAGGGACAGGGAGTCGGGGAGCTGTTTTTT
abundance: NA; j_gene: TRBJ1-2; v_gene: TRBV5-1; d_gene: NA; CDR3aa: CASSLDTGRNGYTF; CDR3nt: TGCGCCAGCAGCTTGGATACAGGGAGGAATGGCTACACCTTC
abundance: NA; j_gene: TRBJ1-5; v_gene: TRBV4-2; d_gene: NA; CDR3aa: CASSQDIDPYGGIQPQHF; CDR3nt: TGTGCCAGCAGCCAAGATATCGACCCCTACGGGGGAATCCAGCCCCAGCATTTT
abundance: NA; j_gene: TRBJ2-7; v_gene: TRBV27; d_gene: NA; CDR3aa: CASRTGRRSYEQYF; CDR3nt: TGTGCCAGCAGGACGGGACGTCGGTCCTACGAGCAGTACTTC
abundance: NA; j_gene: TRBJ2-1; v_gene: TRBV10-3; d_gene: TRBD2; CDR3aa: CAISRGGDEQFF; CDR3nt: TGTGCCATCAGTCGGGGGGGTGATGAGCAGTTCTTC
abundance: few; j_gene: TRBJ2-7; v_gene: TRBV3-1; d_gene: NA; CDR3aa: CASSPAPGGFYEQYF; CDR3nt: TGTGCCAGCAGCCCCGCTCCTGGGGGTTTCTACGAGCAGTACTTC
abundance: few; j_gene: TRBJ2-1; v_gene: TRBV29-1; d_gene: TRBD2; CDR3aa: CSVHGISGGGYNEQFF; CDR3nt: TGCAGCGTTCATGGGATTAGCGGGGGTGGGTACAATGAGCAGTTCTTC
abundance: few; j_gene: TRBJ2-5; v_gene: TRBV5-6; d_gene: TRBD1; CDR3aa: CASSALGQGRFETQYF; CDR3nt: TGTGCCAGCAGCGCTCTGGGACAGGGAAGGTTTGAGACCCAGTACTTC
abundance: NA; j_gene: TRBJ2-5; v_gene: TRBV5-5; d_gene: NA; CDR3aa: CASSLMSEETQYF; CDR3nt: TGTGCCAGCAGCTTGATGTCGGAAGAGACCCAGTACTTC
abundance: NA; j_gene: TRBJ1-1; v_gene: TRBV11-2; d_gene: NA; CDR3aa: CASSLAGFVPEAFF; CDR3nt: TGTGCCAGCAGCTTAGCAGGGTTTGTGCCTGAAGCTTTCTTT
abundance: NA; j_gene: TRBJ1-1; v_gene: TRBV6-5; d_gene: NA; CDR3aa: CASSSGSTEAFF; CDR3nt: TGTGCCAGCAGTTCAGGGAGCACTGAAGCTTTCTTT
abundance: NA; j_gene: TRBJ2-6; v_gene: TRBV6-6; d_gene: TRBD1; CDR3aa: CASSYSTGASSGANVLTF; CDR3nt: TGTGCCAGCAGTTACTCGACAGGGGCGAGCTCTGGGGCCAACGTCCTGACTTTC
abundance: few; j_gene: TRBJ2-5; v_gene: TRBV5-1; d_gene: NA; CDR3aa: CASSSGLPGETQYF; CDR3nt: TGCGCCAGCAGCTCCGGACTCCCTGGGGAGACCCAGTACTTC
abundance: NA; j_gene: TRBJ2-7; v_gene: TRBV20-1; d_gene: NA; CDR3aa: CSAREGTGVGYEQYF; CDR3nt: TGCAGTGCTAGAGAGGGGACGGGGGTGGGCTACGAGCAGTACTTC
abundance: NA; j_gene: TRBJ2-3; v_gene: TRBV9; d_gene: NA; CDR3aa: CASSVGDPPNTQYF; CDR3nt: TGTGCCAGCAGCGTAGGGGACCCCCCGAATACGCAGTATTTT
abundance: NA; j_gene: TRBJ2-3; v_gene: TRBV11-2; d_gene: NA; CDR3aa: CASSWDPERGPYF; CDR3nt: TGTGCCAGCAGCTGGGACCCGGAAAGGGGTCCGTATTTT
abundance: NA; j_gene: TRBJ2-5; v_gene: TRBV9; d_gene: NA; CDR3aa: CASSAYGVRGETQYF; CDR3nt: TGTGCCAGCAGCGCCTACGGGGTCAGGGGTGAGACCCAGTACTTC
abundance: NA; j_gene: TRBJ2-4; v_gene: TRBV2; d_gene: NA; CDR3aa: CASMKGAKNIQYF; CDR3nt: TGTGCCAGCATGAAGGGAGCCAAAAACATTCAGTACTTC
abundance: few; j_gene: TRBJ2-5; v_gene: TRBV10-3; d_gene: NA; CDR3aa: CAISVLPYQETQYF; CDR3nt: TGTGCCATCAGCGTGCTTCCGTACCAAGAGACCCAGTACTTC
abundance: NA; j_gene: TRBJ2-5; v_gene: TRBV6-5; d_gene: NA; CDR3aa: CASSKTIGETQYF; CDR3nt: TGTGCCAGCAGTAAAACGATCGGAGAGACCCAGTACTTC
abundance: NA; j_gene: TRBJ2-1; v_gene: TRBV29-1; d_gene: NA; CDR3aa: CSVTRPGVRSSYNEQFF; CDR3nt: TGCAGCGTTACCCGACCGGGGGTTCGAAGCTCCTACAATGAGCAGTTCTTC
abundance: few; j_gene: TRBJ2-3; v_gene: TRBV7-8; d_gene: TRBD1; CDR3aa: CASSLVRQGDKDTQYF; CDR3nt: TGTGCCAGCAGCTTAGTACGTCAGGGGGATAAAGATACGCAGTATTTT
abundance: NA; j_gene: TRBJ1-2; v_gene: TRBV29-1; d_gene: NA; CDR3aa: CSVEAFGGYTF; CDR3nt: TGCAGCGTTGAAGCTTTTGGTGGCTACACCTTC
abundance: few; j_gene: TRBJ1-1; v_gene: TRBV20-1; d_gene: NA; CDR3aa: CSARQHRSNTEAFF; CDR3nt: TGCAGTGCCCGTCAACACAGGTCTAACACTGAAGCTTTCTTT
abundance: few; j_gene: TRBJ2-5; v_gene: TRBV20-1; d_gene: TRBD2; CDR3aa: CSASRLAGQETQYF; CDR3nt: TGCAGTGCTTCCAGACTAGCGGGACAAGAGACCCAGTACTTC
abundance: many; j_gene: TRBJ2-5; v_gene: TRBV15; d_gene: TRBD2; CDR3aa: CATSPRKGLAGGRETQYF; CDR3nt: TGTGCCACCAGCCCAAGGAAAGGACTAGCGGGGGGGCGGGAGACCCAGTACTTC
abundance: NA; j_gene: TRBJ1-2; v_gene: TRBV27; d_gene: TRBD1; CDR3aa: CASRQGAEGYTF; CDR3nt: TGTGCCAGCAGGCAGGGGGCAGAGGGCTACACCTTC
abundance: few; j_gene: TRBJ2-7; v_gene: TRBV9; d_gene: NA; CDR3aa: CASQGSYEQYF; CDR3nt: TGTGCCAGCCAGGGGTCCTACGAGCAGTACTTC
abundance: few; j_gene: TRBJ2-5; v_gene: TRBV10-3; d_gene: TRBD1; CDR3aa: CAISEMDRAQETQYF; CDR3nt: TGTGCCATCAGTGAAATGGACAGGGCCCAAGAGACCCAGTACTTC
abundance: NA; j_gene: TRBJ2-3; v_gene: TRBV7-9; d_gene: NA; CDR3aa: CASSFVGQLTDPQYF; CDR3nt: TGTGCCAGCAGCTTCGTCGGACAGCTCACAGATCCGCAGTATTTT
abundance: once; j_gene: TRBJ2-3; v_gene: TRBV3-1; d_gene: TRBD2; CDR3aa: CASSRGLAGEYTQYF; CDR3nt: TGTGCCAGCAGCCGAGGACTAGCGGGGGAGTATACGCAGTATTTT
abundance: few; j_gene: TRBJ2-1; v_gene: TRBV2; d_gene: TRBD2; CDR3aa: CASSWLAGGDPYNEQFF; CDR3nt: TGTGCCAGCAGTTGGCTAGCGGGGGGGGATCCCTACAATGAGCAGTTCTTC
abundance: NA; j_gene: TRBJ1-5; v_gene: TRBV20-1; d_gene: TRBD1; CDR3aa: CSARAGTAPSGPQHF; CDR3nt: TGCAGTGCGAGAGCCGGGACAGCTCCAAGTGGGCCCCAGCATTTT
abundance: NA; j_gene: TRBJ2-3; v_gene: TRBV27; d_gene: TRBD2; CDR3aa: CASGGEIDTQYF; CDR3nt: TGTGCCAGTGGGGGGGAGATAGATACGCAGTATTTT
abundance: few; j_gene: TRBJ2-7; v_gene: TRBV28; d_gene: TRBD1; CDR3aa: CASRWSGPGQGAYEQYF; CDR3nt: TGTGCCAGCAGGTGGTCGGGACCGGGACAGGGTGCCTACGAGCAGTACTTC
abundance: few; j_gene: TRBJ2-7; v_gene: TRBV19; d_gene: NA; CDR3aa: CASTTGAGQSYEQYF; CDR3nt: TGTGCCAGTACCACTGGGGCGGGACAGAGCTACGAGCAGTACTTC
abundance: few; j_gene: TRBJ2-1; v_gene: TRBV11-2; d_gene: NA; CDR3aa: CASSLEDWGAGRYNEQFF; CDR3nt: TGTGCCAGCAGCTTAGAAGACTGGGGGGCGGGGAGATACAATGAGCAGTTCTTC